The 7 T cell receptor beta chains in this list originate from one sample, sequenced in a study of CD4 T cells in relation to SARS-CoV-2 and coronaviruses. The unexposed donors gave CD4+ T cells in about 2011-2019, prior to COVID-19. Some clones are missing from TCRdb's copy, which holds only in-frame ones; the method was immunoSEQ multiplex PCR. The sample consists of under 70,000 clones, more than 80% of them appearing once. Sequenced material: memory CD4+ T cells from PBMCs. The receptors derive from a human donor in good health.

V is TRBV24-1 and J is TRBJ2-2, with a tentative D call TRBD2 (7 bases). V shed 1 base and J shed 4 bases, with 15 bases lying between them. Per germline, CDR1 KGHDR and CDR2 SFDVKD. The CDR3 sequence is 17 residues long. The CDR3 DNA reads TGTGCCACCAGTGATTTTGGGGGGGCCGGGGGCACCGGGGAGCTGTTTTTT. It yields the protein CATSDFGGAGGTGELFF.

The V and J genes are TRBV27 and TRBJ2-7; TRBD2 matches at 14 bases. Germline V gene lookup returns CDR1 MNHEY and CDR2 SMNVEV (reference sequence). CDR3 size: 17 residues. Trimming cost V 0 bases and J 2 bases; bases outside gene matches: 3. For the CDR3, the DNA is TGTGCCAGCAGTTTATCGTGGGGACTAGCGGGAGCCTACGAGCAGTACTTC. This gives the protein CASSLSWGLAGAYEQYF.

The chain uses TRBV28 and TRBJ1-1; D is unclear. The CDR3 extends over 13 amino acids. The germline V gene has CDR1 MDHEN and CDR2 SYDVKM. V was pared by 2 bases and J by 3 bases, with 7 bases between. The CDR3 bases are TGTGCCAGCAGTTTAGCGGACTACACTGAAGCTTTCTTT. Amino acids: CASSLADYTEAFF.

J is TRBJ2-7 and V is TRBV28, with D possibly matching TRBD2 (5 bases). The CDR3 is 11 residues long. The germline CDR1 and CDR2 sequences are MDHEN and SYDVKM. Trimming left V 7 bases short and J 3 bases short, with 7 bases between. The CDR3 spells CASNEGYEQYF. The CDR3 region has the DNA TGTGCCAGCAATGAGGGCTACGAGCAGTACTTC.

This clone was observed a handful of times. The chain couples TRBV5-8 to TRBJ1-4; TRBD1 matches at 7 bases. CDR3 length: 15 residues. The germline V gene encodes CDR1 SGHTS and CDR2 YDEGEE. Trimming took 4 bases from V and 10 from J; bases not matched to a gene: 13. The CDR3 sequence is CASSPITTGLGKLFF. CDR3 bases: TGTGCCAGCAGCCCAATTACGACAGGGTTAGGAAAACTGTTTTTT.

This clone came up a few times. V is TRBV24-1 and J is TRBJ2-1; D uncertain. V lost 5 bases to trimming and J lost 0 bases, with 10 bases between them. The CDR3 extends over 15 amino acids. Germline-derived CDR1 and CDR2 are KGHDR and SFDVKD. CDR3 sequence: CATSVGRNSYNEQFF. CDR3 bases: TGTGCCACCAGTGTAGGCCGGAACTCCTACAATGAGCAGTTCTTC.

This rearrangement joins TRBV5-1 to TRBJ2-7; a possible D gene is TRBD2 (5 bases). Germline V CDR1 and CDR2: SGHRS, YFSETQ. This CDR3 is built from 12 residues. Trimming stripped 4 bases from V and 3 bases from J, with 8 bases between. In nucleotides, the CDR3 is TGCGCCAGCAGCGAGGGAAGCTACGAGCAGTACTTC. Translating it yields CASSEGSYEQYF.